One and the same sample provided the 9 T cell receptor beta chains below, sequenced in a study of technical replicates of blood from several donors. The assay was immunoSEQ multiplex PCR, and TCRdb's table has in-frame clones only and misses some. This repertoire shows tens of thousands of clones, 90% to 98% found once; its top ten account for 0.3% to 0.35%. Sequenced sample: T cells isolated from PBMCs. All receptors derive from a human donor in good health.

J is TRBJ2-1 and V is TRBV10-1; no firm D call. The V gene lost 2 bases and the J gene lost 6 bases, with 17 bases spanning the gap. The CDR3 runs 16 residues. Per germline, CDR1 WNHNN and CDR2 SYGVQD (reference sequence). CDR3: CASSETGKMGLNEQFF. The CDR3 nucleotides read TGCGCCAGCAGTGAGACTGGAAAGATGGGCCTCAATGAGCAGTTCTTC.

As DNA, the CDR3 is TGTGCCAGCAGCGTGTCTACGAGCGGAGACACAGATACGCAGTATTTT. Its protein product is CASSVSTSGDTDTQYF. The chain is built from TRBV9 and TRBJ2-3; D perhaps matches TRBD2 (5 bases). This CDR3 spans 16 amino acids. Germline V gene lookup returns CDR1 SGDLS and CDR2 YYNGEE. V shed 2 bases and J shed 2 bases, with 15 bases lying between them.

This clone was observed a few times. The chain joins TRBV21-1 to TRBJ2-3; the D call in the table, TRBD1, was not verified against the DNA. TRBV21-1 is a known pseudogene. The CDR3 loop spans 16 amino acids. The CDR3, as DNA: TGTGCCAGCAGCAGACCTCGGACAGGGCGGACAGATACGCAGTATTTT. Its protein is CASSRPRTGRTDTQYF.

This sequence joins TRBV13 and TRBJ2-6; TRBD1 aligns across 8 bases. The V segment lost 0 bases and the J segment 4 bases; nucleotides outside the gene matches: 11. The CDR3 consists of 19 residues. The germline V gene has CDR1 PRHDT and CDR2 FYEKMQ (reference sequence). The CDR3 reads CASSLGTGDLEWGANVLTF. Written as DNA, the CDR3 is TGTGCCAGCAGCTTAGGGACAGGGGACCTGGAGTGGGGGGCCAACGTCCTGACTTTC. The full variable domain, its missing parts supplied by reference TRBV13 and TRBJ2-6, is AAGVIQSPRHLIKEKRETATLKCYPIPRHDTVYWYQQGPGQDPQFLISFYEKMQSDKGSIPDRFSAQQFSDYHSELNMSSLELGDSALYFCASSLGTGDLEWGANVLTFGAGSRLTVL.

The V gene is TRBV6-5, the J gene TRBJ1-2; D is undetermined. Germline CDR1 is MNHEY and CDR2 is SVGAGI. V shed 6 bases and J shed 7 bases, with 9 bases lying between them. CDR3 length: 11 residues. The DNA of the CDR3 is TGTGCCAGCAGCCAAGGGAGTGGCTACACCTTC. Amino acid sequence: CASSQGSGYTF.

The V and J genes are TRBV4-2 and TRBJ2-7, with D perhaps TRBD1 (6 bases). CDR1 and CDR2 (germline): LGHNA, YNFKEQ. V dropped 1 base and J dropped 0 bases, with 16 bases sitting between them. CDR3 length: 17 amino acids. DNA for the CDR3: TGTGCCAGCAGCCAAGCAATATTAACAGGGAGCTCCTACGAGCAGTACTTC. This sequence encodes CASSQAILTGSSYEQYF.

The genes are TRBV9 and TRBJ2-7; 7 nucleotides line up with TRBD2. Germline trimming cut 2 bases from V and 6 bases from J; bases unmatched to any gene: 5. This CDR3 contains 13 residues. Germline V gene sequence: CDR1 SGDLS, CDR2 YYNGEE. This CDR3 is CASSVAGAVEQYF. As DNA, the CDR3 is TGTGCCAGCAGCGTGGCGGGAGCCGTCGAGCAGTACTTC. The full variable domain, its missing parts supplied by reference TRBV9 and TRBJ2-7, is DSGVTQTPKHLITATGQRVTLRCSPRSGDLSVYWYQQSLDQGLQFLIQYYNGEERAKGNILERFSAQQFPDLHSELNLSSLELGDSALYFCASSVAGAVEQYFGPGTRLTVT.

V usage is TRBV4-1 and J usage is TRBJ2-1; D is perhaps TRBD2 (6 bases). Germline CDR1 reads MGHRA; CDR2 reads YSYEKL. CDR3 length: 13 amino acids. V was trimmed by 0 bases and J by 8 bases, leaving 8 bases between them. The CDR3 region has the DNA TGCGCCAGCAGCCAAGACGGGGAGGATGAGCAGTTCTTC. This sequence encodes CASSQDGEDEQFF.

This chain connects TRBV19 to TRBJ2-7, with 9 bases that match TRBD1. The CDR3 extends over 13 amino acids. The V gene end was trimmed by 5 bases and the J gene end by 9 bases; junction bases not matched to a gene: 8. CDR1 and CDR2 from the germline V gene are LNHDA and SQIVND (reference sequence). The CDR3 reads CASSSDRGSRQYF. The CDR3 coding sequence is TGTGCCAGTAGTTCTGACAGGGGGTCGCGGCAGTACTTC.